The 4 T cell receptor beta chains below all came from one sample that was sequenced in a study of cytomegalovirus exposure and HLA in healthy donors (dated by TCRdb to about 2017). Libraries were built with the immunoSEQ multiplex PCR assay. For the multiplex PCR, a mixture combining 60 forward primers for TCR Vbeta segments and 13 reverse primers for TCR Jbeta segments was used. TCRdb limited this immuneACCESS table to in-frame rearrangements with V and J called. A share of clones is missing; checked studies link under half to unresolved V genes, and the rest is unexplained. The sample table contains 70,000 or so clones; only one count was recorded for about nine tenths of them. Jointly, the top ten make up approximately 1.9% of the sample. The sample consisted of PBMCs. Receptors originate from a woman aged 25 to 45 in good health and CMV-seronegative.

V is TRBV18 and J is TRBJ2-7; 10 positions match TRBD2. Trimming removed 2 bases from V and 2 bases from J; junction bases left unmatched: 6. The CDR3 spans 16 residues. Germline loops: CDR1 KGHSH, CDR2 LQKENI. The CDR3 here is CASSPTTGLATYEQYF. The CDR3 nucleotides read TGTGCCAGCTCACCAACGACGGGACTAGCGACCTACGAGCAGTACTTC.

This chain joins TRBV27 and TRBJ1-6, with 9 bases fitting TRBD1. Trimming removed 5 bases from V and 7 bases from J; junction bases left unmatched: 12. The CDR3 contains 17 residues. The germline V gene encodes CDR1 MNHEY and CDR2 SMNVEV (reference sequence). The CDR3, as DNA: TGTGCCAGCAGTCCGAGCAGATACAGGGGGCGGAATTCACCCCTCCACTTT. This gives the protein CASSPSRYRGRNSPLHF.

This clone was found once. V and J are TRBV2 and TRBJ1-2; D is perhaps TRBD1 (5 bases). Germline V gene lookup returns CDR1 SNHLY and CDR2 FYNNEI. The V gene lost 4 bases and the J gene lost 2 bases, with 11 bases spanning the gap. The CDR3 loop spans 14 amino acids. The CDR3 DNA is TGTGCCAGCAGTGCCCGGGCAGGGAACTATGGCTACACCTTC. It encodes CASSARAGNYGYTF.

In this sample, this clone turned up once. This chain links TRBV19 with TRBJ2-7; perhaps TRBD2 as D (5 bases). The V and J ends lost 8 bases and 6 bases respectively, with 17 bases between them. Germline V CDR1 and CDR2: LNHDA, SQIVND (reference sequence). CDR3 size: 13 residues. CDR3 coding DNA: TGTGCCAGTGGCCCCCGCACTAGAAGCGAGCAGTACTTC. This encodes CASGPRTRSEQYF.